These 14 T cell receptor beta chains came from one sample sequenced in a study of T-cell memory formation after mild COVID-19. TCRdb re-analysed the 5' RACE reads in MiXCR, keeping a single row per CDR3 protein. The table includes about 600,000 distinct CDR3 sequences, roughly 20% detected once. Sequenced input: PBMCs or a T cell subset sorted from them (not recorded which). The receptors originated from an adult woman who had mild COVID-19 (a few samples of this study predate the infection). Cell type and time point are not known.

The rearrangement joins TRBV5-1 to TRBJ2-1; TRBD1 or TRBD2 may be the D gene (5 bases each). Germline lookup yields CDR1 SGHRS and CDR2 YFSETQ. Trimming left V 5 bases short and J 4 bases short, with 16 bases between. The CDR3 extends over 15 amino acids. The CDR3 nucleotides read TGCGCCAGCAGAAGAGGGGATGGGCGATACAATGAGCAGTTCTTC. Protein sequence: CASRRGDGRYNEQFF.

A few counts support this clonotype. The rearrangement joins TRBV28 to TRBJ2-7; possibly TRBD1 for D (6 bases). CDR3 size: 13 residues. V was trimmed by 7 bases and J by 3 bases, leaving 13 bases between them. In germline, CDR1 is MDHEN, CDR2 SYDVKM. The CDR3 spells CASTTYRDYEQYF. For the CDR3, the DNA is TGTGCCAGCACTACTTACAGGGACTACGAGCAGTACTTC.

The chain combines TRBV5-1 with TRBJ1-2, with TRBD1 identical over 11 bases. V trimming: 7 bases; J trimming: 4 bases; junction bases outside the gene matches: 6. CDR1 is SGHRS, CDR2 YFSETQ, per germline. The CDR3 has 14 amino acids. CDR3 sequence reads: CASGAGTGGYGYTF. In DNA form, the CDR3 reads TGCGCCAGCGGGGCCGGGACAGGGGGCTATGGCTACACCTTC.

At least ten counts were recorded for this clonotype. V usage is TRBV10-3 and J usage is TRBJ2-1, with TRBD2 matching 11 bases. Looked up from germline, CDR1 is ENHRY and CDR2 is SYGVKD. This CDR3 is built from 17 residues. V gave up 0 bases and J gave up 2 bases; unmatched junction bases: 3. Written as DNA, the CDR3 is TGTGCCATCAGTGAGTCTATAGCGGGGGGGCCCTACAATGAGCAGTTCTTC. Its protein product is CAISESIAGGPYNEQFF.

This clonotype occurred many times. CDR3 in DNA: TGTGCCAGGAGTGGGGGGCCTGCAGATACGCAGTATTTT. Encoded protein: CARSGGPADTQYF. The J gene is TRBJ2-3, the V gene TRBV10-3, with D tentatively TRBD1 or TRBD2 (6 bases each). CDR1 is ENHRY and CDR2 is SYGVKD in the germline V gene. V was shortened by 10 bases and J by 4 bases, with 15 bases between the two germline ends. The CDR3 extends over 13 amino acids.

V is TRBV7-9 and J is TRBJ2-7, with a tentative D call TRBD1 (6 bases). Per germline, CDR1 SEHNR and CDR2 FQNEAQ (reference sequence). Trimming took off 5 bases at V and 4 bases at J, with 18 bases between the two ends. CDR3 length equals 15 residues. The CDR3 bases are TGTGCCAGCAGCACCCCACAGGGATTGGAGTACGAGCAGTACTTC. Translated, it gives CASSTPQGLEYEQYF.

V is TRBV9 and J is TRBJ2-7; TRBD1 matches 9 bases. The CDR3 consists of 16 residues. The germline V gene has CDR1 SGDLS and CDR2 YYNGEE. V was clipped by 0 bases and J by 0 bases; unmatched bases: 4. CDR3 DNA sequence: TGTGCCAGCAGCGTAGGAGACAGGGGGGGCTCCTACGAGCAGTACTTC. Encoded protein: CASSVGDRGGSYEQYF.

V and J are TRBV27 and TRBJ2-3; TRBD2 matches at 10 bases. Germline V lookup: CDR1 MNHEY, CDR2 SMNVEV (reference sequence). V shed 5 bases and J 4 bases; nucleotides not matched to a gene: 6. The CDR3 is 15 amino acids. The CDR3 here is CASSTSSGGSDTQYF. CDR3 coding DNA: TGTGCCAGCAGTACCTCTAGCGGGGGTTCAGATACGCAGTATTTT.

The chain joins TRBV7-9 to TRBJ1-2; D not resolved. The CDR3 has 14 residues. The ends were cut back, 5 bases at V and 6 bases at J, with 16 bases in the middle. The germline V gene encodes CDR1 SEHNR and CDR2 FQNEAQ (reference sequence). CDR3 residues: CASSAPLAPDGYTF. CDR3 nucleotide sequence: TGTGCCAGCAGCGCTCCCCTCGCCCCCGATGGCTACACCTTC. The whole variable domain, filled in from reference TRBV7-9 and TRBJ1-2, reads DTGVSQNPRHKITKRGQNVTFRCDPISEHNRLYWYRQTLGQGPEFLTYFQNEAQLEKSRLLSDRFSAERPKGSFSTLEIQRTEQGDSAMYLCASSAPLAPDGYTFGSGTRLTVV.

This clonotype was seen a few times. J is TRBJ1-5 and V is TRBV5-1; 10 positions match TRBD1. CDR1 and CDR2 from the germline V gene are SGHRS and YFSETQ. The CDR3 spans 15 residues. The V gene end was trimmed by 4 bases and the J gene end by 7 bases; junction bases not matched to a gene: 8. The CDR3 reads CASSVGQGPGQPQHF. The CDR3, as DNA: TGCGCCAGCAGCGTGGGACAGGGGCCCGGGCAGCCCCAGCATTTT.

This clonotype was counted many times. The chain links TRBV24-1 to TRBJ2-1; D is ambiguous. Germline V gene data show CDR1 as KGHDR and CDR2 as SFDVKD. Trimming took 1 base from V and 0 from J, leaving 9 bases between them. The CDR3 consists of 16 residues. CDR3 region: CATSDFGRTSYNEQFF. DNA of the CDR3: TGTGCCACCAGTGATTTTGGGCGGACCTCCTACAATGAGCAGTTCTTC.

There are many counts of this clonotype. The rearrangement uses TRBV7-2 and TRBJ1-5, with D possibly being TRBD1 (6 bases). CDR3 length: 14 amino acids. The V and J ends lost 3 bases and 7 bases respectively, with 13 bases between them. The germline CDR1 and CDR2 sequences are SGHTA and FQGNSA. The CDR3 sequence is CASSFTGSGQPQHF. The CDR3 nucleotides read TGTGCCAGCAGCTTTACAGGGTCGGGGCAGCCCCAGCATTTT.

The gene calls are TRBV5-5 and TRBJ2-5; 10 bases are a match to TRBD2. This CDR3 is built from 16 residues. Germline-derived CDR1 and CDR2 are SGHKS and YYEKEE (reference sequence). V lost 0 bases, J lost 3 bases, and 5 bases stayed unmatched. In nucleotides, the CDR3 is TGTGCCAGCAGCTTGGCGGTAGCGGGAGGTGAAGAGACCCAGTACTTC. It yields the protein CASSLAVAGGEETQYF. Combining the CDR3 with reference TRBV5-5 and TRBJ2-5 gives the whole variable domain DAGVTQSPTHLIKTRGQQVTLRCSPISGHKSVSWYQQVLGQGPQFIFQYYEKEERGRGNFPDRFSARQFPNYSSELNVNALLLGDSALYLCASSLAVAGGEETQYFGPGTRLLVL.

The chain carries TRBV9 and TRBJ2-3; 7 bases match TRBD2. CDR3 size: 18 residues. After removal of 3 bases from V and 3 bases from J, the junction contained 16 bases not matched to a gene. Germline V gene sequence: CDR1 SGDLS, CDR2 YYNGEE. In DNA form, the CDR3 reads TGTGCCAGCAGCGAATACACTAGCGCCCTCGGTCGTACAGATACGCAGTATTTT. Translation gives CASSEYTSALGRTDTQYF.